The next 20 T cell receptor beta chains were all read from a single sample in a study of beta chain features in type 1 diabetes. TCRB transcripts that were expressed got sequenced, as all of the isolated RNA had been reverse transcribed. Sequencing used immunoSEQ multiplex PCR; TCRdb keeps in-frame clones, though not all of them. The data contain about 220,000 clones, around 9.9% of them singletons. Sample: central memory CD4+ T cells from blood. The receptors here all came from a man between 18 and 35 years old in good health.

CDR3 bases: TGTGCCTGGAGTGCCACGAGCCGGTTGGACTCCTACGAGCAGTACTTC. Protein product: CAWSATSRLDSYEQYF. The rearrangement uses TRBV30 and TRBJ2-7; D is unclear. The V gene lost 1 base and the J gene lost 0 bases, with 16 bases spanning the gap. Germline V gene sequence: CDR1 GTSNPN, CDR2 SVGIG (reference sequence). CDR3 length equals 16 residues.

The sample holds a few counts of this clone. V gene TRBV18 combines with J gene TRBJ2-5, with 7 bases matching TRBD2. CDR1 is KGHSH, CDR2 LQKENI, per germline. This CDR3 contains 14 residues. J was trimmed by 5 bases and V by 2 bases; bases with no gene match: 5. In DNA form, the CDR3 reads TGTGCCAGCTCACCATCGACTAGCATCGAGACCCAGTACTTC. Protein product: CASSPSTSIETQYF.

The chain employs TRBV30 and TRBJ2-5, with D hard to call. The J call could be wrong; TRBJ2-7 is a better fit for the DNA end. Per germline, CDR1 GTSNPN and CDR2 SVGIG (reference sequence). This CDR3 has 10 amino acids. The CDR3 DNA is TGTGCCTGGAGTGAGGCCGAGCAGTACTTC. Translation: CAWSEAEQYF.

The chain has TRBV2 and TRBJ2-5; no clear D. The CDR3 runs to 14 residues. Germline V gene data show CDR1 as SNHLY and CDR2 as FYNNEI. The V and J ends lost 1 base and 2 bases respectively, with 8 bases between them. This chain's CDR3 is CASSEVLGQETQYF. CDR3 nucleotide sequence: TGTGCCAGCAGTGAAGTCCTGGGGCAAGAGACCCAGTACTTC.

The V and J genes are TRBV9 and TRBJ2-2, with D possibly matching TRBD2 (5 bases). The CDR3 loop spans 15 amino acids. Germline V gene lookup returns CDR1 SGDLS and CDR2 YYNGEE. Trimming left V 3 bases short and J 7 bases short, with 16 bases between. The CDR3 loop reads CASSALLGGGGELFF. CDR3 nucleotides: TGTGCCAGCAGCGCCTTACTAGGTGGAGGCGGGGAGCTGTTTTTT.

This clone was observed at least ten times. The chain is built from TRBV4-1 and TRBJ2-3; 14 nucleotides line up with TRBD2. Trimming removed 4 bases from V and 6 bases from J; junction bases left unmatched: 3. Germline V CDR1 and CDR2: MGHRA, YSYEKL. This CDR3 is built from 15 residues. CDR3 residues: CASSLRLAGGDTQYF. The CDR3 DNA follows: TGCGCCAGCAGCCTTCGACTAGCGGGAGGGGATACGCAGTATTTT.

The CDR3 is CSVKTSGSRGETQYF. CDR3 sequence (DNA): TGCAGCGTGAAGACTAGCGGGAGTAGGGGAGAGACCCAGTACTTC. This chain joins TRBV29-1 and TRBJ2-5; TRBD2 matches at 12 bases. Unmatched junction bases numbered 9, after V lost 6 bases and J lost 4 bases. The CDR3 has 15 amino acids. Germline CDR1 SQVTM, CDR2 ANQGSEA.

This clone was recorded a few times. The chain has TRBV27 and TRBJ2-1; D is tentatively TRBD1 or TRBD2 (5 bases each). CDR3 length: 14 amino acids. Germline V CDR1 and CDR2: MNHEY, SMNVEV (reference sequence). V was trimmed by 3 bases and J by 5 bases, leaving 11 bases between them. For the CDR3, the DNA is TGTGCCAGCAGTTTGTGGGGGAACGACAATGAGCAGTTCTTC. Protein product: CASSLWGNDNEQFF.

This clone was recorded a few times. The CDR3 sequence: CATSRDWGEGETQYF. The DNA for the CDR3 is TGTGCCACCAGCAGAGATTGGGGGGAGGGAGAGACCCAGTACTTC. The chain recombines TRBV15 with TRBJ2-5, with 7 bases identical to TRBD2. From germline, CDR1 is LNHNV and CDR2 YYDKDF (reference sequence). This CDR3 has 15 residues. V lost 0 bases and J lost 4; bases outside the gene matches: 5.

The rearrangement joins TRBV30 to TRBJ2-1, with unresolved D. Trimming left V 2 bases short and J 4 bases short, with 12 bases between. The germline V gene has CDR1 GTSNPN and CDR2 SVGIG (reference sequence). This CDR3 spans 14 amino acids. CDR3 sequence reads: CAWSRSSQYNEQFF. CDR3 DNA: TGTGCCTGGAGTAGGTCCTCCCAGTACAATGAGCAGTTCTTC.

The gene calls are TRBV18 and TRBJ2-1; 8 bases fit TRBD2. The CDR3 has 16 amino acids. J lost 9 bases, V lost 3 bases, and 13 bases had no gene match. Germline CDR1 reads KGHSH; CDR2 reads LQKENI. The CDR3 DNA reads as TGTGCCAGCTCACCGCCGGGGGGGATGGGATCTGCTGAGCAGTTCTTC. It is translated as CASSPPGGMGSAEQFF.

The V and J genes are TRBV18 and TRBJ1-1; perhaps TRBD1 as D (5 bases). In germline, CDR1 is KGHSH, CDR2 LQKENI. Trimming took 6 bases from V and 4 from J, leaving 12 bases between them. The CDR3 spans 13 residues. CDR3 protein: CASSSAGGTEAFF. The CDR3 DNA reads as TGTGCCAGCTCCTCTGCGGGGGGCACTGAAGCTTTCTTT.

Only a few counts were recorded for this clone. The rearrangement uses TRBV7-9 and TRBJ2-7, with 10 bases aligning to TRBD1. V shed 5 bases, J shed 6 bases, and the junction held 7 bases outside the gene matches. Germline V lookup: CDR1 SEHNR, CDR2 FQNEAQ (reference sequence). The CDR3 is made up of 14 amino acids. The CDR3: CASSLDRGPAEQYF. CDR3 nucleotides: TGTGCCAGCAGCCTTGACAGGGGGCCCGCCGAGCAGTACTTC.

This clone occurred a few times. CDR3 in DNA: TGCAGCGGGTGGGGGACAGGGGCCTACAATGAGCAGTTCTTC. It is translated as CSGWGTGAYNEQFF. The chain links TRBV29-1 to TRBJ2-1, with 10 bases that match TRBD1. The junction had 5 bases not matched to a gene; V was cut back by 7 bases and J by 2 bases. CDR1 is SQVTM and CDR2 is ANQGSEA in the germline V gene. The CDR3 runs 14 residues.

The chain is built from TRBV28 and TRBJ1-1; possibly TRBD1 for D (5 bases). The CDR3 is made up of 16 amino acids. Germline V gene sequence: CDR1 MDHEN, CDR2 SYDVKM. V gave up 5 bases and J gave up 3 bases, with 19 bases separating them. CDR3 in DNA: TGTGCCAGCAGTCCGTTCGGCCCGGGGGGGGACACTGAAGCTTTCTTT. Residues: CASSPFGPGGDTEAFF.

The rearrangement joins TRBV9 to TRBJ2-2; D gene uncertain. V dropped 7 bases and J dropped 2 bases, with 9 bases sitting between them. Germline V gives CDR1 SGDLS, CDR2 YYNGEE. The CDR3 consists of 13 residues. CDR3 in amino acids: CASSRYNTGELFF. CDR3 DNA: TGTGCCAGCTCAAGATATAACACCGGGGAGCTGTTTTTT.

Points on this clone: A much larger clone sits a single nucleotide away, making a read error possible. The rearrangement uses TRBV4-2 and TRBJ2-1, with 10 positions matching TRBD2. V lost 4 bases to trimming and J lost 2 bases; unmatched junction nucleotides: 8. The CDR3 extends over 17 amino acids. CDR1 and CDR2 (germline): LGHNA, YNFKEQ. The CDR3 is CASSPDFLAGAYNEQFF. The CDR3, as DNA: TGTGCCAGCAGCCCAGACTTCCTAGCGGGGGCCTACAATGAGCAGTTCTTC.

Many counts were recorded for this clone. This may come from a read error, since a much larger clone is one base off. The chain has TRBV29-1 and TRBJ2-4, with a weak D call TRBD2 (6 bases). Trimming left V 4 bases short and J 8 bases short, with 9 bases between. The germline V gene encodes CDR1 SQVTM and CDR2 ANQGSEA. This CDR3 is 11 amino acids long. In nucleotides, the CDR3 is TGCAGCGTTGGGGGCGGGGACATTCAGTACTTC. This translates into CSVGGGDIQYF.

This clone was found a few times. The chain uses TRBV28 and TRBJ1-4; D may be TRBD1 (6 bases). The germline V and J ends were trimmed by 3 bases and 7 bases, with 15 bases remaining between them. The CDR3 has 15 residues. Germline V gene sequence: CDR1 MDHEN, CDR2 SYDVKM. CDR3 nucleotide sequence: TGTGCCAGCAGTTTGCCGGGGGGCCTGGGTGAAAAACTGTTTTTT. It yields the protein CASSLPGGLGEKLFF.

This clone has just a few counts. The V call is TRBV7-2, the J call TRBJ2-6; D is perhaps TRBD1 (6 bases). Trimming removed 6 bases at V and 0 bases at J, with 15 bases between. CDR3 length: 17 residues. Per the germline V gene, CDR1 is SGHTA and CDR2 is FQGNSA. In DNA form, the CDR3 reads TGTGCCAGCAGTCCCCAGACAGGCAGCTCTGGGGCCAACGTCCTGACTTTC. Residues: CASSPQTGSSGANVLTF.